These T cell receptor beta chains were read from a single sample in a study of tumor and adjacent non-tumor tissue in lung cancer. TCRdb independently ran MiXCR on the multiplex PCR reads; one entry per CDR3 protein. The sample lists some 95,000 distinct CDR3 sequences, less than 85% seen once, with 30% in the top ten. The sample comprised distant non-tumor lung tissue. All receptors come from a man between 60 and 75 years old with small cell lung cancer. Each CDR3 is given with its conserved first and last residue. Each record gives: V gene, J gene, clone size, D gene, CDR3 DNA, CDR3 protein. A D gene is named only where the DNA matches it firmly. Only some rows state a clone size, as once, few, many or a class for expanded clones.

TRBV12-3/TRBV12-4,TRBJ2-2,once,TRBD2,TGTGCCAGCAGATTTCTCCTAGCGGGGCCCGCGGGGACCGGGGAGCTGTTTTTT,CASRFLLAGPAGTGELFF
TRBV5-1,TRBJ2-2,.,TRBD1,TGCGCCAACAGGGGTTCTTCGTTAAACACCGGGGAGCTGTTTTTT,CANRGSSLNTGELFF
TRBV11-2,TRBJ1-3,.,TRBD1,TGTGCCAGCAGCGGACTGACAGGGACGTTAGACACCATATATTTT,CASSGLTGTLDTIYF
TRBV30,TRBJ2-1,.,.,TGTGCCTGGGGTGACCGAGACGATGAGCAGTTCTTC,CAWGDRDDEQFF
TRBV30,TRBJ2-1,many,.,TGTGCCTGGAGGACAACTAGGTCCGGTGAGCAGTTCTTC,CAWRTTRSGEQFF
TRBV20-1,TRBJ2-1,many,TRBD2,TGCAGTGCAGACTCTAGCGGGAAAGGGTACAATGAGCAGTTCTTC,CSADSSGKGYNEQFF
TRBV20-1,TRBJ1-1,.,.,TGTAATGCTGGGGGACAGAACACTGAAGCTTTCTTT,CNAGGQNTEAFF
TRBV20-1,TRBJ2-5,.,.,TGCAGTCCTTGGGAGAGGCGGGCAAAGACCCAGTACTTC,CSPWERRAKTQYF
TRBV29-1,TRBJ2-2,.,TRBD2,TGCAGTGTTGACGGGGGGAACACCATGGAGCTGTTTTTT,CSVDGGNTMELFF
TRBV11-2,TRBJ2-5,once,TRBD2,TGTGCCAGCAGCTTTACCCAGGGACTAGCTTTAGTCACCCAGTACTTC,CASSFTQGLALVTQYF
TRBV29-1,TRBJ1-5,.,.,TGCACCGCGAGGGCATGCACTAATCAGCCCCAGCATTTT,CTARACTNQPQHF
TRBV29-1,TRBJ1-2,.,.,TGCAGCGTTGTGAAAGGAGAGTGTTCTGGCTACACCTTC,CSVVKGECSGYTF
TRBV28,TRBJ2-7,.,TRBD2,TGTGCCAACAGTTTCGCTAGCGGAGCCTACGAGCAGTACTTC,CANSFASGAYEQYF
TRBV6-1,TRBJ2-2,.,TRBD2,TGTACCAGCAGGGAGGGACTCATGCATGGGGAGCTGTTTTTT,CTSREGLMHGELFF
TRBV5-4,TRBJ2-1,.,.,TGTGCCAGCAGCTCGGTTCAGGCGACCCAGTACTACAATGAGCAGTTCTTC,CASSSVQATQYYNEQFF
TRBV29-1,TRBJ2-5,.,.,TGCAGCGCCTTTACGACACAAGAGACCCAGTACTTC,CSAFTTQETQYF
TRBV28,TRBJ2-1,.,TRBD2,TGTGCCAGCAGTACCCGACTAGCCACGTCGAGTGTGCAGTTCTTC,CASSTRLATSSVQFF
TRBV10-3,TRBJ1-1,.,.,TGTGCCATGAGCCGAGAGGGCACTGAAGCTTTCTTT,CAMSREGTEAFF
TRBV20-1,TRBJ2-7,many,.,TGCAGTGCCCCCCTGATCGGGCAGGGCTACGAGCAGTACTTC,CSAPLIGQGYEQYF
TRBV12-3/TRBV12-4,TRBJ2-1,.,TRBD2,TGTGCTAGCAGTTCGGGAGAGGGACTAGCGAGTGGTCGTGAGCAGTTCTTC,CASSSGEGLASGREQFF
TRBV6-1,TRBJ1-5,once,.,TGTGCCAGCAGGGTAGAGGATCAGCCCCACCATTTT,CASRVEDQPHHF
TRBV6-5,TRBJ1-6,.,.,TGTGCCAGCATTTACTCGCTGGACATGGGAGGTTCACCCCTCCACTTT,CASIYSLDMGGSPLHF
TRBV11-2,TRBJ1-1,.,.,TGTGTCAGTAGCTTAGAACGCCGGCTCGAAACTTTCTTT,CVSSLERRLETFF
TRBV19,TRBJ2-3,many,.,TGTGCCAGTACTACTCTCCAGGGGACAGATACGCAGTATTTT,CASTTLQGTDTQYF
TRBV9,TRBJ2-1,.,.,TGTGCCAGCAGCGTTTCCGGGACAAGGGTCAATGAGCAGTTCTTC,CASSVSGTRVNEQFF
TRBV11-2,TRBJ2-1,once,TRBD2,TGTGCCAGCAGCTTAGGAATAGCGGGAGACTACTACTACAATAAGCAGTTCTTC,CASSLGIAGDYYYNKQFF
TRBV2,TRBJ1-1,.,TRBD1,TGTGCCAGTAGTGGCAACAGGGGCTTCACAATGAACACTGAAGCTTTCTTT,CASSGNRGFTMNTEAFF
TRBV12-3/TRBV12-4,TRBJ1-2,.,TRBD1,TGTGCTAGCAGCATCACAGGGGGCTATGGCTACACCTTC,CASSITGGYGYTF
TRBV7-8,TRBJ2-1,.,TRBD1,TGTGCCAGCAGCTCCCGGGACAGGGGGTTTGGTGAGCAGTTCTTC,CASSSRDRGFGEQFF
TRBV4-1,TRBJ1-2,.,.,TGCGCCAGCAGCCAACAATACAGCAGGCCAACTAACTATGGCTACACCTTC,CASSQQYSRPTNYGYTF
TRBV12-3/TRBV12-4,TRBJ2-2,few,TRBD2,TGTGCCAGCAGTTTTTGGGGGGGGTCGAACACCGGGGAACTGTTTTTT,CASSFWGGSNTGELFF
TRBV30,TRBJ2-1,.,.,TGTGCCTGGGACCTTTGGTCTAACGGTAATGAGCAGTTCTTC,CAWDLWSNGNEQFF
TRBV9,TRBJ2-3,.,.,TGTGCCAGCAGCGTAGGGAACGCAAATACGCAGTATTTT,CASSVGNANTQYF
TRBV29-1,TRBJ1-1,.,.,TGTAGCGTCAAAGGACAGTTTAACACTGAAGCTTTCTTT,CSVKGQFNTEAFF
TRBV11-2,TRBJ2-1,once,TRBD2,TGTGCCAGCAGCTTAGGAGTAGCGGGAGGCTACTACTACATTGAGCAGATATTC,CASSLGVAGGYYYIEQIF
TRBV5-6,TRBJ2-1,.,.,TGTGGCAGCAGCTTGGCATCACGGACAAATGAGCAGTTCTTC,CGSSLASRTNEQFF
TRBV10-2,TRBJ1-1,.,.,TGCGCCAGCAGTGAGGGGACTGGCACTGAAGCTTTCTTT,CASSEGTGTEAFF